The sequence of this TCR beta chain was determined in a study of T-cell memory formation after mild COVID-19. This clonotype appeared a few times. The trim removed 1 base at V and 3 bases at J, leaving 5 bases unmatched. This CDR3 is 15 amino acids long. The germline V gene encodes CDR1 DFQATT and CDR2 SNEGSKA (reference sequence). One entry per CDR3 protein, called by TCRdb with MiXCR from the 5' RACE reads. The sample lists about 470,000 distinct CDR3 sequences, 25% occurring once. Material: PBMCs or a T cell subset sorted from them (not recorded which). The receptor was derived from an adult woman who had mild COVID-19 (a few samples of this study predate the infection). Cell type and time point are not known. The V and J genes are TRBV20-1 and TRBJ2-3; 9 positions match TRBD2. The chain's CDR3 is CSARVSSGTTDTQYF. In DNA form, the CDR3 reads TGCAGTGCTAGAGTCTCTAGCGGGACGACAGATACGCAGTATTTT.